Listed below are T cell receptor beta chains from one sample, sequenced in a study of identical twins. Using its own MiXCR run on the 5' RACE reads, TCRdb lists one record per CDR3 protein. The table includes some 1,600,000 distinct CDR3 sequences, about 30% detected once. The sequenced material came from cord blood. All receptors come from a newborn girl in good health. CDR3s include the opening cysteine and the closing phenylalanine or tryptophan. D genes are given only for firm matches. Clone size is stated in some rows and not others, as once, few, many or a class when expanded.

cdr3_length,d_call,v_call,clone_size,j_call,cdr3_nt,cdr3_aa
15,.,TRBV7-2,few,TRBJ2-1,TGTGCCAGCAGCTTGCTGGTCGCGTCCTACAATGAGCAGTTCTTC,CASSLLVASYNEQFF
16,TRBD2,TRBV12-3/TRBV12-4,many,TRBJ2-1,TGTGCCAGCAGTCCCCTTGGCGGGAGCATTTACAATGAGCAGTTCTTC,CASSPLGGSIYNEQFF
15,.,TRBV28,few,TRBJ2-7,TGTGCCAGCAGCACACTAGTACCTCTTGCCTACGAGCAGTACTTC,CASSTLVPLAYEQYF
12,.,TRBV24-1,many,TRBJ1-2,TGTGCCACCAGTGACAGGGGCTATGGCTACACCTTC,CATSDRGYGYTF
16,TRBD1,TRBV28,.,TRBJ1-2,TGTGCCAGCAGTTTATTGGCGACAGGGGGTCGCTATGGCTACACCTTC,CASSLLATGGRYGYTF
13,.,TRBV27,many,TRBJ2-5,TGTGCCAGCAGTTTACGTCTGGGGGAGACCCAGTACTTC,CASSLRLGETQYF
14,.,TRBV20-1,few,TRBJ2-5,TGCAGTGCTAGAGTTGGGAATATCCAAGGGACCCAGTACTTC,CSARVGNIQGTQYF
12,.,TRBV7-9,.,TRBJ1-4,TGTGCCAGCAGCGTAAAAGGCGAAAAACTGTTTTTT,CASSVKGEKLFF
17,.,TRBV29-1,many,TRBJ2-1,TGCAGCGTCATGTTAACTTCCAGGGCACAAACAAACAATGAGCAGTTCTTC,CSVMLTSRAQTNNEQFF
13,TRBD1,TRBV29-1,.,TRBJ1-4,TGCAGCGCTGGGGACAGGGGGCCTGAAAAACTGTTTTTT,CSAGDRGPEKLFF
15,.,TRBV6-2/TRBV6-3,.,TRBJ1-2,TGTGCCAGCACCTACGGGGACACGGGGGACTATGGCTACACCTTC,CASTYGDTGDYGYTF
18,.,TRBV24-1,.,TRBJ1-5,TGTGCCACCAGTGATTTCGGGCAGGGGATAGGGCTCAATCAGCCCCAGCATTTT,CATSDFGQGIGLNQPQHF
16,TRBD2,TRBV27,.,TRBJ2-1,TGTGCCAGCAGTTCTTCAAGACTAGCGGAGGGGGTTGAGCAGTTCTTC,CASSSSRLAEGVEQFF
17,.,TRBV6-5,.,TRBJ2-1,TGTGCCAGCAGTTACGGCCGGGGCTGGAGATCCTACAATGAGCAGTTCTTC,CASSYGRGWRSYNEQFF
14,.,TRBV11-2,few,TRBJ1-2,TGTGCCAGCAGCTTAATAGCCAGGGCGGGTGGCTACACCTTC,CASSLIARAGGYTF
14,TRBD2,TRBV12-3/TRBV12-4,many,TRBJ2-3,TGTGCCAGCAGCCTTACTAGCGGGAGTGATACGCAGTATTTT,CASSLTSGSDTQYF
14,TRBD1,TRBV5-1,few,TRBJ2-2,TGCGCCACCAAGACAGGGGGGAACACCGGGGAGCTGTTTTTT,CATKTGGNTGELFF
12,.,TRBV20-1,.,TRBJ2-7,TGCAGTGCTAGAGATAGCAGCAGCAGGCGGTACTTC,CSARDSSSRRYF
15,TRBD1,TRBV7-2,.,TRBJ1-1,TGTGCCAGCAGCTATTCGACAGGGCCGAACACTGAAGCTTTCTTT,CASSYSTGPNTEAFF
12,.,TRBV29-1,many,TRBJ2-7,TGCAGCGTTGAAGGGGGTCCCTACGAGCAGTACTTC,CSVEGGPYEQYF
18,.,TRBV6-2/TRBV6-3,.,TRBJ2-5,TGTGCCAGCAGTTACGGGGTGCGGGCTAGCCCCGACCAAGAGACCCAGTACTTC,CASSYGVRASPDQETQYF
15,.,TRBV5-1,few,TRBJ2-7,TGCGCCAGCAGCAAGGTGGGGGATTCCTACAATGAGCAGTACTTC,CASSKVGDSYNEQYF
15,.,TRBV4-2,.,TRBJ2-7,TGTGCCAGCAGCCAAGAGGACGGTAGCTCCTACGAGCAGTACTTC,CASSQEDGSSYEQYF
13,.,TRBV14,.,TRBJ2-7,TGTGCCAGCAGCCAACAGGCAGGGGACGAGCAGTACTTC,CASSQQAGDEQYF
11,.,TRBV20-1,few,TRBJ1-4,TGCAGTGCTCCTAGTTTTGAAAAACTGTTTTTT,CSAPSFEKLFF
15,.,TRBV5-1,.,TRBJ1-3,TGCGCCAGCAGCAGACAACCAAGCTCTGGAAACACCATATATTTT,CASSRQPSSGNTIYF
22,.,TRBV20-1,.,TRBJ1-2,TGCAGTGCTAGAGAATCCCCTTTCCCCCAATCCCCGACAGAGAAGGAGGACTATGGCTACACCTTC,CSARESPFPQSPTEKEDYGYTF
14,.,TRBV20-1,.,TRBJ1-1,TGCAGTGCTAGAGGGTGGGAGATGAACACTGAAGCTTTCTTT,CSARGWEMNTEAFF
11,.,TRBV5-1,many,TRBJ1-2,TGCGCCAGCAGACAGGACTATGGCTACACCTTC,CASRQDYGYTF
13,TRBD1,TRBV6-1,.,TRBJ2-7,TGTGCCAGCATTCGGGACAGGGGGGGCGAGCAGTACTTC,CASIRDRGGEQYF
13,.,TRBV5-1,.,TRBJ2-1,TGCGCCAGCGGGGGGTCGTTCAACAATGAGCAGTTCTTC,CASGGSFNNEQFF
15,TRBD2,TRBV2,.,TRBJ2-7,TGTGCCAGCAGTCCAGCGGGGCCATTATACAATGAGCAGTACTTC,CASSPAGPLYNEQYF
17,TRBD2,TRBV12-5,.,TRBJ2-5,TGTGCTAGTGGTTTGGTAGGACTAGCGGGGGCCGTCAATGAGCAGTACTTC,CASGLVGLAGAVNEQYF
14,.,TRBV29-1,.,TRBJ2-5,TGCAGCGTTGTGTTAGGGCAGGGGGGAGAGACCCAGTACTTC,CSVVLGQGGETQYF
14,.,TRBV6-1,.,TRBJ1-3,TGTGCCAGCAGTCTGTCCTTCTCTGGAAACACCATATATTTT,CASSLSFSGNTIYF
13,TRBD1,TRBV20-1,once,TRBJ1-1,TGCAGTCAACAGGGGGCGTGGAACACTGAAGCTTTCTTT,CSQQGAWNTEAFF
13,.,TRBV6-5,many,TRBJ2-3,TGTGCCAGCAGTTACTCCCCCACAGATACGCAGTATTTT,CASSYSPTDTQYF
16,TRBD2,TRBV2,.,TRBJ2-3,TGTGCCAGCAGTGGCGGGGGGACCCTCGAAACAGATACGCAGTATTTT,CASSGGGTLETDTQYF
16,TRBD1,TRBV18,few,TRBJ1-5,TGTGCCAGCTCACCCTCAGACAGGGCGAGCAATCAGCCCCAGCATTTT,CASSPSDRASNQPQHF
13,.,TRBV6-1,.,TRBJ2-5,TGTGCCAGCAGTAAGTTTAAGGAAGAGACCCAGTACTTC,CASSKFKEETQYF
15,.,TRBV2,few,TRBJ2-3,TGTGCCAGCAGTCGGGATGGGGGGGGCCTAGATACGCAGTATTTT,CASSRDGGGLDTQYF
14,.,TRBV27,.,TRBJ2-1,TGTGCCGGCAGTTCCCCCCGAAGATTTGGCGAGCAGTTCTTC,CAGSSPRRFGEQFF
19,TRBD2,TRBV10-3,.,TRBJ2-3,TGTGCCATAAGGGCTAGCGGGGGATTTTTCTCCACTAGCACAGATACGCAGTGTTTT,CAIRASGGFFSTSTDTQCF
15,TRBD1,TRBV4-2,many,TRBJ1-5,TGTGCCAGCAGCCAAGGCGGGACAGGCAATCAGCCCCAGCATTTT,CASSQGGTGNQPQHF
17,.,TRBV21-1,few,TRBJ2-5,TGTGCCAGCAGCAAAAAAAAAAGGGGAACAGCGGCAGAGACCCAGTACTTC,CASSKKKRGTAAETQYF
15,TRBD1,TRBV27,few,TRBJ2-7,TGTGCCAGCAGTTTATCCGCGGACAGGGACTACGAGCAGTACTTC,CASSLSADRDYEQYF
16,.,TRBV4-3,.,TRBJ2-3,TGCGCCAGCAGCCAAGGTCCCGGGTTGGGCACAGATACGCAGTATTTT,CASSQGPGLGTDTQYF
17,TRBD1,TRBV2,.,TRBJ1-2,TGTGCCAGCAGTGAAGCCTTCGGGACAGCAGATAACTATGGCTACACCTTC,CASSEAFGTADNYGYTF
12,TRBD2,TRBV12-3/TRBV12-4,once,TRBJ2-7,TGTGCCAGCAGTGTGGGACTAAGCGAGCAGTACTTC,CASSVGLSEQYF
12,.,TRBV20-1,.,TRBJ1-5,TGCAGTGCTCTAAGACAGCGGCCTCCCCAGCATTTT,CSALRQRPPQHF
15,.,TRBV3-1,.,TRBJ2-7,TGTGCCAGCAGCCAAGTGGCGGGACCCTCCTACGAGCAGTACTTC,CASSQVAGPSYEQYF
19,.,TRBV14,.,TRBJ2-1,TGTGCCAGCAGCCAAGATCTAGGGGGGGCGGGACGTCTGTACAATGAGCAGTTCTTC,CASSQDLGGAGRLYNEQFF
16,.,TRBV21-1,few,TRBJ2-3,.,CASSKVGQGSTDTQYF
15,.,TRBV27,few,TRBJ1-1,TGTGCCAGCAGTTTATCGATTCCAGTGAACACTGAAGCTTTCTTT,CASSLSIPVNTEAFF
15,TRBD1,TRBV5-1,.,TRBJ1-2,TGCGCCAGCAGCTTCGGACAGGGGGTCCTAAATGGCTACACCTTC,CASSFGQGVLNGYTF
14,TRBD1,TRBV12-3/TRBV12-4,.,TRBJ1-2,TGTGCCAGCAGTTTTATCGCAGGGGGCTATGGCTACACCTTC,CASSFIAGGYGYTF
14,.,TRBV27,.,TRBJ2-3,TGTGCCAGCAGTAGAGGACGGTCGTCGGCTACGCAGTATTTT,CASSRGRSSATQYF
16,TRBD2,TRBV10-3,.,TRBJ2-3,TGTGCCATCAGTGGGACTAGCGGGAAAGGCACAGATACGCAGTATTTT,CAISGTSGKGTDTQYF
12,.,TRBV11-2,.,TRBJ1-2,TGTGCCAGCAGCTTCGGGCGACAAAGCTACACCTTC,CASSFGRQSYTF
13,.,TRBV24-1,few,TRBJ2-2,TGTGCCACCAGTGATTTGATAAGCGGGGAGCTGTTTTTT,CATSDLISGELFF